This T cell receptor beta chain was documented in a study of CD8+ T cells in alopecia areata. Following RNA extraction, reverse transcription yielded cDNA that acted as the sequencing template. Libraries were prepared by immunoSEQ multiplex PCR; TCRdb keeps only in-frame clonotypes and omits some of them. The sample has more than 3,500 clones, roughly 65% seen once. Treatment meaning: oral pan-JAK inhibitor, 5-10 mg twice daily. Alopecia areata patients provided lesional scalp punch biopsies and peripheral blood, both collected for the study. V shed 6 bases and J shed 12 bases, with 15 bases lying between them. Germline V lookup: CDR1 GTSNPN, CDR2 SVGIG (reference sequence). The CDR3 totals 11 residues.

The source of this sequence is a human donor with alopecia areata. This rearrangement joins TRBV30 to TRBJ2-1; D gene uncertain. The sample here was skin, taken at week 24, from a patient treated with tofacitinib. CDR3 nucleotides: TGTGCCTGTGGGTCCGAGCTCGGGCAGTTCTTC. Translated: CACGSELGQFF.